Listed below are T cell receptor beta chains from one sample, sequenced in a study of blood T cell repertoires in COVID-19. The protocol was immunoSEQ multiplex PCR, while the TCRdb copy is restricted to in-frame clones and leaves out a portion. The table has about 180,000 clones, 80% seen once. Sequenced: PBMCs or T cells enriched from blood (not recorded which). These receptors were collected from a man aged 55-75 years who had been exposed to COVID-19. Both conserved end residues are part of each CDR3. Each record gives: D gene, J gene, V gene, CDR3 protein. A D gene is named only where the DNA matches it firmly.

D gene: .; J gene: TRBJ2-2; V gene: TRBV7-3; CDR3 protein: CASSPGENTGELFF
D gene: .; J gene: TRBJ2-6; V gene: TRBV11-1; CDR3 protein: CASSLRGSGANVLTF
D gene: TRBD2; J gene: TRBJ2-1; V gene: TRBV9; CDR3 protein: CASSVVPRGAGGYNEQFF
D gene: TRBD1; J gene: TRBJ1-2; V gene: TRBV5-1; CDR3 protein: CASTQGGQGFHGYTF
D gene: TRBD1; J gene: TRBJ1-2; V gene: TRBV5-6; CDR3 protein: CASSWVTGQVYGYTF
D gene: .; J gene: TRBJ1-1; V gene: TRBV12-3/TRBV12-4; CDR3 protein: CASSLMESTEAFF
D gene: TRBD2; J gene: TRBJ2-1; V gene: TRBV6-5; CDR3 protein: CASSYRGLAGYNEQFF
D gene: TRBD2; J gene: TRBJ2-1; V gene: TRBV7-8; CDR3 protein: CASSRGLAFGQFF
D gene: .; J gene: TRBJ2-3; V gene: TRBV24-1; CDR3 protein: CATSPHSTDTQYF
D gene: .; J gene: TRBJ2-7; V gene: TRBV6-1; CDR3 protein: CASSDAPGVWQYF
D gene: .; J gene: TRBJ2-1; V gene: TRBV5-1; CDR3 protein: CASSLSRDNEQFF
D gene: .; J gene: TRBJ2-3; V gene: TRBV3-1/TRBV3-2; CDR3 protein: CASSHPLTDTQYF
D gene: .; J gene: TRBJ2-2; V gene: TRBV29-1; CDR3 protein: CSVARGSGQSELFF
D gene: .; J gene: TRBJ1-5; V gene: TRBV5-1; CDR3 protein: CASREDPTPNQPQHF
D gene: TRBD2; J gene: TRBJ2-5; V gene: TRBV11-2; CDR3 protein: CASSRPGLAETYQETQYF
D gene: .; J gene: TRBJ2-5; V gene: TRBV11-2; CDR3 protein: CASSFERQETQYF
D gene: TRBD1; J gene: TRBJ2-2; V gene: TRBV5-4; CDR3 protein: CASSVNRGRTGELFF
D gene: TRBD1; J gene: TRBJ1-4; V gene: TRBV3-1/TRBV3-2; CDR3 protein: CASSRPGTGLPEVF
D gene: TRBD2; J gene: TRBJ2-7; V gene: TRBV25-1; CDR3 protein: CASSDGTSGNYEQYF
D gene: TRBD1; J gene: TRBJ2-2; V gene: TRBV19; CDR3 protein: CASRTGGTGELFF
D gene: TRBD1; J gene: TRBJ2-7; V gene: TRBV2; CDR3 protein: CASKGTGVPTPSYEQYF
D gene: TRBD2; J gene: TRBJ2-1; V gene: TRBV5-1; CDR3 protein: CASSITSGSLVEQFF
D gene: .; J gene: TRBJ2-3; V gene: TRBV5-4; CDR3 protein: CASSSPIGGASTDTQYF
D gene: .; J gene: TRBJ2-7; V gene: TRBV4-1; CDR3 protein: CASSHSGSYEQYF
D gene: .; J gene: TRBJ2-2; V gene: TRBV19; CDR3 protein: CASVPSRNTGELFF
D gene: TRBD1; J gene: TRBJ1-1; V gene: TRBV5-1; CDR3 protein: CASRTAGGAKVNTEAFF
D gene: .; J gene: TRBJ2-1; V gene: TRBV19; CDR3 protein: CASSIDGRAAYNEQFF
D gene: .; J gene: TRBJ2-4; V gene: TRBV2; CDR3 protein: CASNPNGTPVQYF
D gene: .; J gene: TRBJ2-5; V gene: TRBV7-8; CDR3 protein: CASSFALGGGETQYF
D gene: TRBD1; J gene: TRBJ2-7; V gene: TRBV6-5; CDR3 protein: CASSYRDRVYEQYF
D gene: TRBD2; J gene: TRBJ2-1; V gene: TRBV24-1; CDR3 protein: CATDGREQNEQFF
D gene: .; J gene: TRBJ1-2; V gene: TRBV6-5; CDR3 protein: CASTPSGTPTRGYTF
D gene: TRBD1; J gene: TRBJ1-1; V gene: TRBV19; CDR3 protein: CASTPQGPYTEAFF
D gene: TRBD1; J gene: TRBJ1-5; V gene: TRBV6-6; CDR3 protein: CASSYLQGAGNQPQHF
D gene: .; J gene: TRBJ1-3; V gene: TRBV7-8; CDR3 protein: CASSPAGVGNTIYF
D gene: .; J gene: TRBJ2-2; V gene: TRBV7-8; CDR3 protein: CASSKSNTGELFF
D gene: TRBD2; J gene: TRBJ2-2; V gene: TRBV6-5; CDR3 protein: CASSQASGSTGELFF
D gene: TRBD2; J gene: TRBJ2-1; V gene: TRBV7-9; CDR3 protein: CASSPEREAPYNEQFF
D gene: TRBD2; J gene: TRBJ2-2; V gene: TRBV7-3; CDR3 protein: CASSLIASGRIGELFF
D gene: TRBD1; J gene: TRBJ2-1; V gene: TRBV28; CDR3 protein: CASSFSPRQGYNEQFF
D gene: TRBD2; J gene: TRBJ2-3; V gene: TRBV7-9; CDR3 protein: CASSLPMASGRDDTQYF
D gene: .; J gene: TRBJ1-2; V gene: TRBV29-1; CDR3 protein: CSVSGGGRWGYTF
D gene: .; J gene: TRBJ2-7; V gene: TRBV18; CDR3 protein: CASSPILGRVDEQYF
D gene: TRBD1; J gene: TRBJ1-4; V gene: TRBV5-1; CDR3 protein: CASSLASRTGNTNEKLFF
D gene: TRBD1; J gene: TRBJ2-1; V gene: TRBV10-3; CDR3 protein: CAISEGWVSTGAPGNEQFF
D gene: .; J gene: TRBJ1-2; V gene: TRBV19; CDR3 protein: CASRPDRSTSHGYTF
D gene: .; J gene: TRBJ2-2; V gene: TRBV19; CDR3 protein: CASIRTVNTGELFF
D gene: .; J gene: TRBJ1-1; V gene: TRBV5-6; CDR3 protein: CASSLPAGSGAFF
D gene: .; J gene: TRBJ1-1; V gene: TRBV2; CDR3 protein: CATNPWAYTEAFF
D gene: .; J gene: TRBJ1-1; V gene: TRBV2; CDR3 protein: CASSENGNTEAFF
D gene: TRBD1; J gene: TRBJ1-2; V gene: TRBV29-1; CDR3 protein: CSVKDRDYGYTF
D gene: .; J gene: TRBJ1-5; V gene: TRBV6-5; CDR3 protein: CASSYSGGSQPQHF
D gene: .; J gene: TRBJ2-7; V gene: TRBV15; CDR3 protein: CATSKGGMVYEQYF
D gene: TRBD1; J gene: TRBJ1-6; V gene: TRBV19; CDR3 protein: CASSTRTGANSPLHF
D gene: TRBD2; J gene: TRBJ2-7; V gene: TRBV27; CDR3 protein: CASRGPLAGANEQYF